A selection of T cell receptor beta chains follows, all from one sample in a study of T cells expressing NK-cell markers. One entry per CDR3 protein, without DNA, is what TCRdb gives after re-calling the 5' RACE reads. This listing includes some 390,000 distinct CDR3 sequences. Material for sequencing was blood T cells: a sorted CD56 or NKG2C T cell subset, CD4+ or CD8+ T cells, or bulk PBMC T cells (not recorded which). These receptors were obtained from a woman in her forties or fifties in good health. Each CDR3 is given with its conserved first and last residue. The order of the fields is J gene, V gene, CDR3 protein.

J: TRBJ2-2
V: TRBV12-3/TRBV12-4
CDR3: CASSPDRRLELFF

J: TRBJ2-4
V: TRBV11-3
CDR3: CASSRGDIQYF

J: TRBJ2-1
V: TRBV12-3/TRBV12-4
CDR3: CASSPQTRGRGQFF

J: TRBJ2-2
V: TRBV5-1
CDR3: CASSSSGLGTGELFF

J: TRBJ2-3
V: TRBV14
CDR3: CASSQRSRGLAVSTDTQYF

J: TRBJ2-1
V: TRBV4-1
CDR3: CASSQIAGYNEQFF

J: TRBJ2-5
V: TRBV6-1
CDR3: CASSETSRTETQYF

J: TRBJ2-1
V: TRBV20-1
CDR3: CSARGTYNEQFF

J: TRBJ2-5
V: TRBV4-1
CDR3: CASSQGRGQGQETQYF

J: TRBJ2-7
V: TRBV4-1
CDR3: CASSQRLAGETYEQYF

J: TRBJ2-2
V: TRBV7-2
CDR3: CASVRQGGDTGELFF

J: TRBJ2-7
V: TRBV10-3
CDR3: CAISDRGRGATDEQYF

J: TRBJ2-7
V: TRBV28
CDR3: CASRRGTYEQYF

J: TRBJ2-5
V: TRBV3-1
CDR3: CASEQGTKETQYF

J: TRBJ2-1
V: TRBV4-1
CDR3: CASSQTGTPEDEQFF

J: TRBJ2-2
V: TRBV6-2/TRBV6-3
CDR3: CASSYSKGGSLNTGELFF

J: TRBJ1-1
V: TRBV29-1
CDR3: CSVGDSYTEAFF

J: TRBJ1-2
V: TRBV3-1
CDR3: CASSRIQGAEGYTF

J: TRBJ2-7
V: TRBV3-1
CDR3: CASSQVAGPTYEQYF

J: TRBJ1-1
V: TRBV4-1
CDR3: CASSELTGGTTEAFF

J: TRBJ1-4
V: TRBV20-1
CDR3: CSAPVGFEKLFF

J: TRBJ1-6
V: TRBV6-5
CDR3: CASSGSGNSPLHF

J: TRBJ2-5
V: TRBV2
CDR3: CASSEGRKLGTAETQYF

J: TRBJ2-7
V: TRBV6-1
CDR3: CASRRDRAYEQYF

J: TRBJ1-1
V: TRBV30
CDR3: CAWRASNTEAFF

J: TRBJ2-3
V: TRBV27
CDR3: CASSLWGGAADTQYF

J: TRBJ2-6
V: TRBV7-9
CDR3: CATYLAGSGANVLTF

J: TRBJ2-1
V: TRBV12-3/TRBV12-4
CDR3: CASSFSSGGPFANEQFF

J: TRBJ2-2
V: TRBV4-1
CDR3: CASSQESLAGIGELFF

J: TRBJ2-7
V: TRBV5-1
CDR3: CASSLAGNLVHEQYF

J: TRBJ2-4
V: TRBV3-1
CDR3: CASSQEEGWIQYF

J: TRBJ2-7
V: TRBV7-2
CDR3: CASSPGTFSYEQYF

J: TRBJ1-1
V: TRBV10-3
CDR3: CAISEGGTDKAFF

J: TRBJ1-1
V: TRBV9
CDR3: CASSTTDSFATEAFF

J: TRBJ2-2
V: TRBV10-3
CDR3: CAISESKGANTGELFF

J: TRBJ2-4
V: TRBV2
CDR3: CARGGEAENIQYF

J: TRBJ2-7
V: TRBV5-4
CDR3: CASSFPNDEQYF

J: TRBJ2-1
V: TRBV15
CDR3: CATSRDTSGGYNEQFF

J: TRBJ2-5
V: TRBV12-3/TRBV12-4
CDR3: CASKPGQDLLQYF

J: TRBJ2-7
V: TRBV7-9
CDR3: CASSSPRGVGEQYF

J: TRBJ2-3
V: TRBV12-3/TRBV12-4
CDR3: CASSRTGGDTQYF

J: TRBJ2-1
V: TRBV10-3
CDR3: CAISSSGSRDEQFF

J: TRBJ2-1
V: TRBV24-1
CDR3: CATSDVTTGEPYRQFF

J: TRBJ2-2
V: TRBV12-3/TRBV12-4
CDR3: CASSKQMGVSGELFF

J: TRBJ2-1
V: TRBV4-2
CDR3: CASSPELAGGNEQFF